The 19 T cell receptor beta chains below come from one sample, sequenced in a study of Tregs in tolerant kidney transplant recipients. The repertoire was sequenced with immunoSEQ multiplex PCR; TCRdb's copy has only in-frame clones and lacks some. The profile covers around 50,000 clones, with 83% appearing a single time and about 5% taken by the ten largest. Sequencing was done on a sample of CD4+ T cells from blood. Receptor source: a human donor in good health.

CDR3: CSVEPPGGNTDTQYF. CDR3 sequence (DNA): TGCAGCGTTGAACCCCCAGGGGGCAACACAGATACGCAGTATTTT. The chain has TRBV29-1 and TRBJ2-3; 8 nucleotides match TRBD1. The CDR3 loop spans 15 amino acids. From germline, CDR1 is SQVTM and CDR2 ANQGSEA. V was pared by 2 bases and J by 2 bases, with 6 bases of the junction left unmatched.

V and J are TRBV5-1 and TRBJ1-6; no definite D call. There are 14 residues in the CDR3. CDR1 and CDR2 (germline): SGHRS, YFSETQ. Between the trimmed V and J ends, which lost 3 bases and 6 bases, there was a span of 10 bases. The CDR3 nucleotides read TGCGCCAGCAGCTCCCGACCGGTTAATTCACCCCTCCACTTT. This encodes CASSSRPVNSPLHF.

The rearrangement uses TRBV2 and TRBJ2-3; 9 nucleotides agree with TRBD2. Germline V gives CDR1 SNHLY, CDR2 FYNNEI. The CDR3 sequence is 16 residues long. V lost 6 bases, J lost 7 bases, and 14 bases stayed unmatched. The CDR3 coding sequence is TGTGCCAGCAGCGGGGAGGGGAGGCTAGCGGGAAATACGCAGTATTTT. Its protein is CASSGEGRLAGNTQYF.

J is TRBJ1-5 and V is TRBV6-5, with 7 bases lining up with TRBD1. Germline V gene sequence: CDR1 MNHEY, CDR2 SVGAGI. The CDR3 runs to 15 residues. With V trimmed by 6 bases and J by 5 bases, 10 bases remained unmatched. The CDR3 protein is CASSTYRDRDQPQHF. In DNA, the CDR3 is TGTGCCAGCAGCACTTACCGGGACAGAGATCAGCCCCAGCATTTT.

The rearrangement links TRBV29-1 to TRBJ1-2; D gene unclear. Germline V CDR1 and CDR2: SQVTM, ANQGSEA. CDR3 size: 13 residues. Deletions cut 1 base from V and 5 bases from J, with 11 bases between. The CDR3 loop reads CSVEVLGLYGYTF. CDR3 in DNA: TGCAGCGTTGAAGTGCTAGGGTTATATGGCTACACCTTC.

This clone appeared once. This chain connects TRBV7-2 to TRBJ1-2; no definite D call. The germline CDR1 and CDR2 sequences are SGHTA and FQGNSA. The V gene lost 1 base and the J gene lost 4 bases, with 10 bases spanning the gap. The CDR3 is 14 residues long. The CDR3, as DNA: TGTGCCAGCAGCTTAGGCTCGCAGGCCTATGGCTACACCTTC. Translation gives CASSLGSQAYGYTF.

The gene calls are TRBV19 and TRBJ2-1, with D possibly being TRBD2 (5 bases). Germline V gene lookup returns CDR1 LNHDA and CDR2 SQIVND (reference sequence). The germline V and J ends were trimmed by 7 bases and 10 bases, with 23 bases remaining between them. The CDR3 covers 15 residues. For the CDR3, the DNA is TGTGCCAGTAACATACCCAAACCGGCGGGCGCGGAGCAGTTCTTC. It specifies CASNIPKPAGAEQFF.

V usage is TRBV2 and J usage is TRBJ2-3, with a weak D call TRBD1 (5 bases). The CDR3 sequence is 14 residues long. CDR1 and CDR2 (germline): SNHLY, FYNNEI. The V end lost 8 bases, the J end lost 2 bases, and 14 bases lay between the germline ends. CDR3 coding DNA: TGTGCCAGCGCTGGGGCAGGGATCACAGATACGCAGTATTTT. Its protein product is CASAGAGITDTQYF.

The V gene is TRBV6-1, the J gene TRBJ1-2; the match to TRBD1 covers 12 bases. Unmatched junction bases numbered 11, after V lost 8 bases and J lost 7 bases. This CDR3 spans 15 amino acids. Per germline, CDR1 MNHNS and CDR2 SASEGT. CDR3 residues: CASSATGDRGLGYTF. CDR3 nucleotide sequence: TGTGCCAGCTCTGCGACCGGGGACAGGGGGCTTGGCTACACCTTC.

The chain employs TRBV6-1 and TRBJ2-7; 10 bases are shared with TRBD2. CDR1 is MNHNS and CDR2 is SASEGT in the germline V gene. This CDR3 has 13 amino acids. After removal of 3 bases from V and 11 bases from J, the junction contained 7 bases not matched to a gene. This CDR3 reads CASSEVLAGDKYF. CDR3 nucleotides: TGTGCCAGCAGTGAGGTGCTAGCGGGAGATAAGTACTTC.

In this sample, this clone turned up once. V usage is TRBV4-2 and J usage is TRBJ1-2; 7 nucleotides agree with TRBD1. V was pared by 2 bases and J by 8 bases, with 11 bases of the junction left unmatched. The CDR3 consists of 15 residues. CDR1 LGHNA and CDR2 YNFKEQ come from the germline V gene. The CDR3 region is CASSQKSAGGLGYTF. CDR3 nucleotides: TGTGCCAGCAGCCAAAAATCGGCAGGGGGTCTCGGCTACACCTTC.

This clone is a singleton in its sample. This chain uses TRBV9 with TRBJ2-6, with TRBD1 matching over 7 bases. Losses at the gene ends were 0 bases for V and 2 bases for J; bases not matched to a gene: 5. Germline loops: CDR1 SGDLS, CDR2 YYNGEE. This CDR3 spans 17 amino acids. CDR3 nucleotide sequence: TGTGCCAGCAGCGTAGCCACGACAGGGCCTGGGGCCAACGTCCTGACTTTC. It encodes CASSVATTGPGANVLTF.

This clone was recorded only once. The genes are TRBV13 and TRBJ2-6; D gene unclear. Per the germline V gene, CDR1 is PRHDT and CDR2 is FYEKMQ (reference sequence). Trimming took 5 bases from V and 0 from J, leaving 8 bases between them. CDR3 size: 15 residues. The CDR3 protein is CASSTRNSGANVLTF. The CDR3 bases are TGTGCCAGCAGCACTCGGAACTCTGGGGCCAACGTCCTGACTTTC.

The chain has TRBV25-1 and TRBJ2-7; D call uncertain. This CDR3 is 13 amino acids long. Looked up from germline, CDR1 is MGHDK and CDR2 is SYGVNS. V was clipped by 3 bases and J by 3 bases, with 9 bases between them. The CDR3 sequence is CASSEGGNYEQYF. CDR3 nucleotide sequence: TGTGCCAGCAGTGAGGGCGGCAACTACGAGCAGTACTTC.

This chain links TRBV4-1 with TRBJ2-5, with D maybe TRBD1 (6 bases). Trimming left V 1 base short and J 9 bases short, with 12 bases between. The CDR3 has 13 amino acids. Germline CDR1 and CDR2: MGHRA and YSYEKL. The DNA for the CDR3 is TGCGCCAGCAGCCAAGCCTACAGGGACCCCCAGTACTTC. Amino acid sequence: CASSQAYRDPQYF.

This sequence joins TRBV19 and TRBJ2-1, with D maybe TRBD2 (5 bases). The V end lost 6 bases, the J end lost 0 bases, and 15 bases lay between the germline ends. CDR1 is LNHDA, CDR2 SQIVND, per germline (reference sequence). The CDR3 is made up of 16 amino acids. CDR3 sequence reads: CASSGLPASSYNEQFF. CDR3 sequence (DNA): TGTGCCAGTAGCGGACTTCCCGCGAGCTCCTACAATGAGCAGTTCTTC.

The chain recombines TRBV10-3 with TRBJ1-1, with D possibly TRBD1 on 5 matching bases. Trimming removed 3 bases from V and 6 bases from J, with 11 bases in between. The CDR3 length is 13 residues. Per the germline V gene, CDR1 is ENHRY and CDR2 is SYGVKD. CDR3 amino acids: CAISDSGISEAFF. The CDR3 DNA follows: TGTGCCATCAGTGACTCAGGGATCTCTGAAGCTTTCTTT.

This CDR3 reads CASSQDALARRSYTF. The CDR3, as DNA: TGCGCCAGCAGCCAAGATGCCTTGGCCCGAAGGAGCTACACCTTC. The chain carries TRBV4-3 and TRBJ1-2, with D uncertain. Deletions cut 0 bases from V and 9 bases from J, with 17 bases between. Per the germline V gene, CDR1 is LGHNA and CDR2 is YSLEER. The CDR3 runs 15 residues.

The chain joins TRBV30 to TRBJ1-4; 7 bases line up with TRBD1. Trimming removed 1 base from V and 8 bases from J; junction bases left unmatched: 10. Germline CDR1 and CDR2: GTSNPN and SVGIG (reference sequence). The CDR3 covers 15 residues. CDR3 amino acids: CAWSGHRGNEEKLFF. CDR3 in DNA: TGTGCCTGGAGTGGCCACAGGGGAAATGAGGAAAAACTGTTTTTT.